Listed below are T cell receptor beta chains from one sample, sequenced in a study of early T cells in non-severe SARS-CoV-2 infection. TCRdb reanalysed the 5' RACE reads using MiXCR and keeps one entry per CDR3 protein. The table records some 21,000 distinct CDR3 sequences, less than 5% of them present only once. The sample comprised whole blood. The receptors were sampled from an adult who was a healthcare worker with PCR-confirmed SARS-CoV-2 infection or an uninfected control (not recorded which). The CDR3 runs from the conserved cysteine through the conserved F or W. Each record gives: V gene, J gene, CDR3 protein.

TRBV9	TRBJ2-1	CASSVGGGQNNEQFF
TRBV5-1	TRBJ1-6	CASSLGQGNRASPLHF
TRBV2	TRBJ2-7	CASSRVPGQATTQQYF
TRBV7-8	TRBJ1-1	CASSPGSGGTEAFF
TRBV20-1	TRBJ2-7	CSVQDTSYEQYF
TRBV10-2	TRBJ1-2	CASSGSSGDYGYTF
TRBV5-1	TRBJ1-1	CASSLDGQGRGVGPEAFF
TRBV15	TRBJ2-7	CATSSFGQESVDYEQYF
TRBV18	TRBJ1-3	CASSPGTSRSGNTIYF
TRBV6-6	TRBJ2-1	CASSFGTFYNEQFF
TRBV7-2	TRBJ2-5	CASSSGTGQETQYF
TRBV7-6	TRBJ2-2	CASSLAVSGELFF
TRBV28	TRBJ2-7	CATHNQGAHEQYF
TRBV6-1	TRBJ2-7	CASSGMIGALLEQYF
TRBV19	TRBJ2-3	CASSDQGADTQYF
TRBV5-1	TRBJ2-1	CASSWDRGLNEQFF
TRBV2	TRBJ2-2	CASRGHSSLNTGELFF
TRBV3-1	TRBJ2-7	CASSLQGGKDEQYF
TRBV5-1	TRBJ1-1	CASSLTRSNTEAFF
TRBV5-8	TRBJ2-4	CASSLADRGEYF
TRBV6-5	TRBJ2-5	CASSPSGSTETQYF
TRBV11-3	TRBJ2-1	CASSLDGGRGFPHNEQFF
TRBV10-2	TRBJ1-2	CASRPPQALYGYTF
TRBV4-3	TRBJ2-2	CASSPTTGGTNTGELFF
TRBV11-2	TRBJ2-7	CASSLAGTYAYEQYF
TRBV29-1	TRBJ1-2	CSVAKTETNYGYTF
TRBV7-8	TRBJ2-7	CASSLIDPYEQYF
TRBV7-8	TRBJ1-1	CASSRRQGATEAFF